The 9 T cell receptor beta chains presented below share a single source sample, sequenced in a study of shared clonotypes between healthy human individuals. Here immunoSEQ multiplex PCR was the method, and the copy in TCRdb shows in-frame clones only, minus some. In the table there are about 2 million clones, 90% to 95% of which are singletons. The sample was naive CD4+ T cells sorted from blood. Subset noted: CD45RA+ positively selected. These TCRs come from a man aged 18 to 30 in good health.

This clone has only one observation. The chain joins TRBV11-3 to TRBJ2-1; D could derive from TRBD1 or TRBD2 (5 bases each). Trimming shortened V by 4 bases and J by 4 bases, and 17 bases separated the two germline ends. Germline CDR1 SGHNT, CDR2 YENEEA. This CDR3 is built from 16 residues. The CDR3 sequence: CASSSGRKTAYNEQFF. DNA of the CDR3: TGTGCCAGCAGCTCGGGACGCAAGACTGCTTACAATGAGCAGTTCTTC.

V usage is TRBV6-6 and J usage is TRBJ1-2; D gene ambiguous. V was shortened by 2 bases and J by 9 bases, with 10 bases between the two germline ends. The CDR3 loop spans 12 amino acids. The germline V gene encodes CDR1 MNHNY and CDR2 SVGAGI (reference sequence). The CDR3 protein is CASSYEGSRYTF. The CDR3 nucleotides are TGTGCCAGCAGTTACGAGGGATCACGCTACACCTTC.

V and J are TRBV7-9 and TRBJ1-1, with D tentatively TRBD1 (5 bases). Trimming took 5 bases from V and 0 from J, leaving 13 bases between them. Germline-derived CDR1 and CDR2 are SEHNR and FQNEAQ (reference sequence). CDR3 size: 15 residues. CDR3 amino acids: CASSPGRTMNTEAFF. CDR3 nucleotides: TGTGCCAGCAGCCCCGGACGGACAATGAACACTGAAGCTTTCTTT. Full variable domain (remainder filled in from reference TRBV7-9 and TRBJ1-1): DTGVSQNPRHKITKRGQNVTFRCDPISEHNRLYWYRQTLGQGPEFLTYFQNEAQLEKSRLLSDRFSAERPKGSFSTLEIQRTEQGDSAMYLCASSPGRTMNTEAFFGQGTRLTVV.

The chain is built from TRBV18 and TRBJ2-2; 9 nucleotides agree with TRBD2. The CDR3 length is 13 residues. After removal of 4 bases from V and 10 bases from J, the junction contained 4 bases not matched to a gene. Germline CDR1 reads KGHSH; CDR2 reads LQKENI. The CDR3 sequence is CASSHGTSKELFF. The CDR3 coding sequence is TGTGCCAGCTCACATGGGACTAGCAAGGAGCTGTTTTTT.

The chain recombines TRBV5-6 with TRBJ1-2; tentatively, D is TRBD1 (6 bases). The germline V and J ends were trimmed by 4 bases and 8 bases, with 18 bases remaining between them. The CDR3 loop spans 14 amino acids. Germline V gives CDR1 SGHDT, CDR2 YYEEEE. This CDR3 reads CASSPLDRSLGYTF. The CDR3 DNA reads as TGTGCCAGCAGCCCCCTAGACAGGAGTCTCGGCTACACCTTC.

This chain links TRBV5-6 with TRBJ1-1; D uncertain. This CDR3 is 15 amino acids long. V was cut by 5 bases and J by 0 bases, with 14 bases left in between. CDR1 is SGHDT, CDR2 YYEEEE, per germline. The CDR3 here is CASSPTSGVNTEAFF. CDR3 bases: TGTGCCAGCAGTCCCACGTCAGGAGTGAACACTGAAGCTTTCTTT. The whole variable domain, filled in from reference TRBV5-6 and TRBJ1-1, reads DAGVTQSPTHLIKTRGQQVTLRCSPKSGHDTVSWYQQALGQGPQFIFQYYEEEERQRGNFPDRFSGHQFPNYSSELNVNALLLGDSALYLCASSPTSGVNTEAFFGQGTRLTVV.

The chain combines TRBV27 with TRBJ1-5; 8 bases match TRBD1. Germline trimming cut 4 bases from V and 4 bases from J; bases unmatched to any gene: 0. CDR1 and CDR2 (germline): MNHEY, SMNVEV (reference sequence). The CDR3 extends over 13 amino acids. CDR3 coding DNA: TGTGCCAGCAGTTGGGACAGGAATCAGCCCCAGCATTTT. Translating gives CASSWDRNQPQHF.

As concerns this clone: The sample holds other DNA sequences that translate to the same CDR3. This rearrangement joins TRBV18 to TRBJ2-5; D remains unclear. CDR3 length: 11 residues. V lost 4 bases, J lost 4 bases, and 4 bases lay in between. Germline V gene sequence: CDR1 KGHSH, CDR2 LQKENI. The CDR3 loop reads CASSRVETQYF. DNA of the CDR3: TGTGCCAGCTCACGTGTAGAGACCCAGTACTTC.

The rearrangement links TRBV5-1 to TRBJ2-2; D unclear. The CDR3 consists of 17 residues. Deletions cut 0 bases from V and 3 bases from J, with 15 bases between. The germline CDR1 and CDR2 sequences are SGHRS and YFSETQ. The CDR3 here is CASSLAPEGPDTGELFF. CDR3 DNA sequence: TGCGCCAGCAGCTTGGCTCCGGAAGGGCCCGACACCGGGGAGCTGTTTTTT.